This is a list of T cell receptor beta chains from one sample in a study of cytomegalovirus exposure and HLA in healthy donors. TCRdb keeps only in-frame clones here, not all; method: immunoSEQ multiplex PCR. The data contain 130,000 or so clones, around 82% of them singletons. Material: PBMCs. The source of these receptors is a man aged 18 to 35 in good health and CMV-seropositive. CDR3s include the opening cysteine and the closing phenylalanine or tryptophan. A D gene is named only where the DNA matches it firmly. Rows give clone size only sometimes, using once, few, many, or a class for an expanded clone.

V,D,size,J,CDR3,DNA
TRBV7-7,NA,NA,TRBJ2-3,CASSSRQTDTQYF,TGTGCTAGCAGCTCTCGACAGACAGATACGCAGTATTTT
TRBV27,TRBD2,NA,TRBJ2-7,CASSLAGGSSYEQYF,TGTGCCAGCAGCCTAGCGGGAGGGAGCTCCTACGAGCAGTACTTC
TRBV7-9,TRBD1,NA,TRBJ1-2,CASSHTGGPGYTF,TGTGCCAGCAGCCATACAGGGGGCCCTGGCTACACCTTC
TRBV7-8,NA,NA,TRBJ1-1,CASSPPGGLMNTEAFF,TGTGCCAGCAGCCCCCCCGGTGGGCTCATGAACACTGAAGCTTTCTTT
TRBV5-6,TRBD2,once,TRBJ2-1,CASSSWTSASYNEQFF,TGTGCCAGCAGCTCATGGACTAGCGCCTCCTACAATGAGCAGTTCTTC
TRBV10-2,TRBD2,once,TRBJ2-1,CASSEGSGRTYNEQFF,TGCGCCAGCAGTGAAGGGAGCGGGAGAACCTACAATGAGCAGTTCTTC
TRBV25-1,TRBD1,NA,TRBJ2-7,CASSMPGQGVHEQYF,TGTGCCAGCAGCATGCCGGGACAGGGGGTTCACGAGCAGTACTTC
TRBV6-4,NA,NA,TRBJ1-1,CASSADRNTEAFF,TGTGCCAGCAGTGCCGACAGGAACACTGAAGCTTTCTTT
TRBV27,NA,NA,TRBJ2-1,CASTSFVYNEQFF,TGTGCCAGCACCTCCTTTGTCTACAATGAGCAGTTCTTC
TRBV28,NA,NA,TRBJ2-7,CASLPGIPSSAYEQYF,TGTGCCAGCCTCCCAGGGATCCCTAGTTCGGCCTACGAGCAGTACTTC
TRBV19,TRBD2,NA,TRBJ2-2,CAVGRNTGELFF,TGTGCCGTCGGGAGGAATACCGGGGAGCTGTTTTTT
TRBV25-1,NA,NA,TRBJ1-2,CASRDPGELGYTF,TGTGCCAGCAGGGACCCAGGGGAACTTGGCTACACCTTC
TRBV7-9,NA,once,TRBJ2-7,CASSLAASGPSYEQYF,TGTGCCAGCAGCTTAGCGGCGAGCGGACCATCCTACGAGCAGTACTTC
TRBV30,TRBD1,once,TRBJ2-1,CAWSGTGESYNEQFF,TGTGCCTGGAGTGGGACAGGCGAATCCTACAATGAGCAGTTCTTC
TRBV7-9,NA,NA,TRBJ1-1,CASTRGEGTEAFF,TGTGCCAGCACTCGGGGGGAAGGGACTGAAGCTTTCTTT
TRBV4-1,TRBD1,NA,TRBJ2-7,CASSQSVPGGQAAYEQYF,TGCGCCAGCAGCCAATCAGTACCAGGGGGCCAAGCGGCCTACGAGCAGTACTTC
TRBV6-5,TRBD1,NA,TRBJ2-3,CASSYGQGSDTQYF,TGTGCCAGCAGTTATGGACAGGGCTCAGATACGCAGTATTTT
TRBV6-5,TRBD2,NA,TRBJ2-7,CASSLAGSSYEQYF,TGTGCCAGCAGTTTAGCGGGATCCTCCTACGAGCAGTACTTC
TRBV6-1,TRBD1,NA,TRBJ1-1,CASKRGQASGTEAFF,TGTGCCAGCAAAAGGGGACAGGCCTCGGGCACTGAAGCTTTCTTT
TRBV15,TRBD2,NA,TRBJ2-3,CATSKRGLAGGSSSTDTQYF,TGTGCCACCAGCAAGCGGGGACTAGCGGGAGGGTCCTCTAGCACAGATACGCAGTATTTT
TRBV29-1,TRBD1,NA,TRBJ2-7,CSVLVPRDRPVEQYF,TGCAGCGTTTTAGTACCCCGGGACAGACCAGTGGAGCAGTACTTC
TRBV30,NA,few,TRBJ1-2,CAWSDRERLSYYGYTF,TGTGCCTGGAGTGACAGGGAACGACTTAGTTACTATGGCTACACCTTC
TRBV15,TRBD1,NA,TRBJ1-3,CATSTRQGIPGNTIYF,TGTGCCACCAGCACCCGACAGGGCATCCCTGGAAACACCATATATTTT
TRBV7-6,NA,NA,TRBJ2-3,CASSSRSPGDTQYF,TGTGCCAGCAGCTCCCGAAGTCCGGGAGATACGCAGTATTTT
TRBV5-1,TRBD1,NA,TRBJ2-7,CASSLPPTGGNSYEQYF,TGCGCCAGCAGCTTACCCCCGACAGGGGGCAATTCCTACGAGCAGTACTTC
TRBV6-4,TRBD1,NA,TRBJ1-1,CASSPGQGSNTEAFF,TGTGCCAGCAGCCCGGGACAGGGTTCGAACACTGAAGCTTTCTTT
TRBV7-9,TRBD1,NA,TRBJ2-1,CASSQTQGANEQFF,TGTGCCAGCAGCCAGACCCAGGGGGCAAATGAGCAGTTCTTC
TRBV23-1,NA,NA,TRBJ1-4,CASSHRIPGPLF,TGCGCCAGCAGTCATCGGATACCGGGTCCGCTTTTT
TRBV19,TRBD1,few,TRBJ1-5,CASAPDRGVRNQPQHF,TGTGCCAGTGCCCCGGACAGGGGTGTTCGGAATCAGCCCCAGCATTTT
TRBV4-1,TRBD2,NA,TRBJ2-7,CASSPEVLAGGYEQYF,TGCGCCAGCAGCCCCGAGGTACTAGCGGGAGGCTACGAGCAGTACTTC
TRBV5-1,TRBD1,NA,TRBJ1-5,CASSLGQGLGPQHF,TGCGCCAGCAGCTTGGGACAGGGCCTGGGGCCCCAGCATTTT
TRBV6-1,NA,NA,TRBJ2-3,CASRASDTQYF,TGTGCCAGCAGGGCCTCAGATACGCAGTATTTT
TRBV27,TRBD1,NA,TRBJ2-2,CASSDGQGYTGELFF,TGTGCCAGCAGCGATGGACAGGGGTACACCGGGGAGCTGTTTTTT
TRBV15,TRBD1,NA,TRBJ2-5,CATEGQAGDGTQYF,TGTGCCACCGAAGGACAGGCAGGGGATGGGACCCAGTACTTC
TRBV28,NA,NA,TRBJ1-5,CASNSGDQPQHF,TGTGCCAGCAATTCGGGGGATCAGCCCCAGCATTTT
TRBV27,TRBD2,NA,TRBJ2-3,CASSFGLAGGSHTQYF,TGTGCCAGCAGTTTCGGCCTAGCGGGAGGCTCACATACGCAGTATTTT
TRBV15,NA,NA,TRBJ2-1,CATSIFSYNEQFF,TGTGCCACCAGCATCTTCAGCTACAATGAGCAGTTCTTC
TRBV10-3,TRBD1,once,TRBJ2-7,CAIRPRGTDYEQYF,TGTGCCATCAGGCCCAGAGGGACAGATTACGAGCAGTACTTC
TRBV5-1,NA,NA,TRBJ2-2,CASSLALAGGAGELFF,TGCGCCAGCAGCTTGGCCCTGGCAGGAGGGGCCGGGGAGCTGTTTTTT
TRBV6-5,NA,once,TRBJ2-1,CASSGKIADEQFF,TGTGCCAGCAGTGGAAAAATTGCGGATGAGCAGTTCTTC
TRBV5-6,NA,NA,TRBJ1-2,CASSLAGAEGYTF,TGTGCCAGCAGCTTGGCAGGGGCGGAAGGCTACACCTTC
TRBV29-1,NA,NA,TRBJ2-7,CSVSDGQGWEQYF,TGCAGCGTTAGCGACGGGCAGGGTTGGGAGCAGTACTTC
TRBV28,TRBD2,NA,TRBJ2-5,CASSLAGGQETQYF,TGTGCCAGCAGTCTAGCGGGAGGGCAGGAGACCCAGTACTTC
TRBV6-4,TRBD1,NA,TRBJ1-1,CASSEGGTGNTEAFF,TGTGCCAGCAGTGAAGGGGGGACAGGGAACACTGAAGCTTTCTTT
TRBV5-1,TRBD2,NA,TRBJ2-7,CASSPITSGPSNEQYF,TGCGCCAGCAGCCCGATCACTAGCGGACCGTCTAACGAGCAGTACTTC
TRBV10-3,TRBD1,few,TRBJ1-2,CAISVVQGAGYTF,TGTGCCATCAGTGTTGTACAGGGGGCTGGCTACACCTTC
TRBV7-9,TRBD1,NA,TRBJ2-2,CASSPGTEALTGELFF,TGTGCCAGCAGCCCTGGGACAGAAGCCCTCACCGGGGAGCTGTTTTTT
TRBV6-5,NA,NA,TRBJ2-7,CASSYSTDPTYEQYF,TGTGCCAGCAGTTACTCGACAGACCCCACCTACGAGCAGTACTTC
TRBV4-1,TRBD1,NA,TRBJ1-5,CASSRTGGEQPQHF,TGCGCCAGCAGCCGGACAGGGGGCGAGCAGCCCCAGCATTTT
TRBV28,TRBD2,NA,TRBJ2-7,CASSIGTSARIYEQYF,TGTGCCAGCAGCATAGGGACTAGCGCCCGCATCTACGAGCAGTACTTC
TRBV6-5,NA,NA,TRBJ1-2,CASSYGAGHGYTF,TGTGCCAGCAGTTACGGAGCAGGGCATGGCTACACCTTC
TRBV7-3,TRBD2,NA,TRBJ2-2,CASSLITSGSGTGELFF,TGTGCCAGCAGCTTAATAACTAGCGGGAGTGGCACCGGGGAGCTGTTTTTT
TRBV28,NA,NA,TRBJ2-1,CASSLWTASNEQFF,TGTGCCAGCAGTTTATGGACAGCTAGCAATGAGCAGTTCTTC
TRBV2,NA,few,TRBJ1-4,CASIQGEGPNEKLFF,TGTGCCAGCATCCAAGGGGAGGGGCCTAATGAAAAACTGTTTTTT
TRBV11-2,NA,NA,TRBJ1-5,CASSLVAQGNQPQHF,TGTGCCAGCAGCTTAGTGGCCCAAGGCAATCAGCCCCAGCATTTT
TRBV7-2,NA,NA,TRBJ1-1,CASSGEWSTEAFF,TGTGCCAGCAGCGGAGAGTGGAGCACTGAAGCTTTCTTT
TRBV29-1,TRBD1,once,TRBJ2-7,CSVGQGTFSYEQYF,TGCAGCGTTGGACAGGGAACCTTTTCCTACGAGCAGTACTTC